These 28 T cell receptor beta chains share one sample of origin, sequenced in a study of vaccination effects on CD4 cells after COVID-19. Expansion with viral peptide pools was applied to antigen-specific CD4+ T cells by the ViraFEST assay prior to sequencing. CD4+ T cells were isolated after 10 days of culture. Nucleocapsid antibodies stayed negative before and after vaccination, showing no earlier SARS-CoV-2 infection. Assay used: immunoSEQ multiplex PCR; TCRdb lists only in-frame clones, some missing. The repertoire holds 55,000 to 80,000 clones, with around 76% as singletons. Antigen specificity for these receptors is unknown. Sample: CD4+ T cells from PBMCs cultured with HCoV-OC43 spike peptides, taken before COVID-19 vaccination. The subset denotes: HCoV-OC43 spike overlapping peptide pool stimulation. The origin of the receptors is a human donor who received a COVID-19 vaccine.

CDR3 sequence reads: CASSSDRLNTEAFF. Here the CDR3 DNA reads TGTGCCAGCAGCTCCGATCGCTTGAACACTGAAGCTTTCTTT. This chain links TRBV7-9 with TRBJ1-1; no firm D call. Germline V gene data show CDR1 as SEHNR and CDR2 as FQNEAQ (reference sequence). V was cut by 4 bases and J by 0 bases, with 9 bases left in between. The CDR3 runs 14 residues.

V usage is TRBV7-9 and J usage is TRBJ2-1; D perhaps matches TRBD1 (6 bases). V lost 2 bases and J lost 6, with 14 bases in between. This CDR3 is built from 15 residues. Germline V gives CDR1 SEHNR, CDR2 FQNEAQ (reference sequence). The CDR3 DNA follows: TGTGCCAGCAGCTTACTCTCCCCAGGGGCCAATGAGCAGTTCTTC. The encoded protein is CASSLLSPGANEQFF. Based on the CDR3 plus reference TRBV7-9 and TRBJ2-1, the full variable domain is DTGVSQNPRHKITKRGQNVTFRCDPISEHNRLYWYRQTLGQGPEFLTYFQNEAQLEKSRLLSDRFSAERPKGSFSTLEIQRTEQGDSAMYLCASSLLSPGANEQFFGPGTRLTVL.

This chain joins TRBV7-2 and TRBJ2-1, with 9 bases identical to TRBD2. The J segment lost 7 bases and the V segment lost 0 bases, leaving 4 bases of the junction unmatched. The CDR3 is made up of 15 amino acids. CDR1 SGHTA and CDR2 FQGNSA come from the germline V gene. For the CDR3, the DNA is TGTGCCAGCAGCTTAGCGTATAGCGGGGGTAATGAGCAGTTCTTC. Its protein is CASSLAYSGGNEQFF.

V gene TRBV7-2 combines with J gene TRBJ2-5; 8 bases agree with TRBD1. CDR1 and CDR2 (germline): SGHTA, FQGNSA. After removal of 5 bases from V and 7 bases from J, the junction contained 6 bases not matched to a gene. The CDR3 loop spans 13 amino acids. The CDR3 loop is CASSPRGRVTQYF. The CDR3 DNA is TGTGCCAGCAGCCCCAGGGGGCGGGTGACCCAGTACTTC.

For the CDR3, the DNA is TGCGCCAGCACCAATCAGCCGGGGGCGGGCACCGGGGAGCTGTTTTTT. Translated: CASTNQPGAGTGELFF. The V gene is TRBV5-1, the J gene TRBJ2-2; either TRBD1 or TRBD2 may supply D (6 bases each). With 6 bases removed from V and 4 bases from J, the gap between germline ends came to 19 bases. CDR1 and CDR2 from the germline V gene are SGHRS and YFSETQ. The CDR3 covers 16 residues.

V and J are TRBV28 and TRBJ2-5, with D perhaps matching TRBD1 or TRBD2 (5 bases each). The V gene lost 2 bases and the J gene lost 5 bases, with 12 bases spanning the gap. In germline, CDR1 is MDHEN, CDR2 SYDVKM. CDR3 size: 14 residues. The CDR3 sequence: CASSLQAGTETQYF. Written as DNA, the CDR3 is TGTGCCAGCAGTTTACAAGCAGGGACGGAGACCCAGTACTTC.

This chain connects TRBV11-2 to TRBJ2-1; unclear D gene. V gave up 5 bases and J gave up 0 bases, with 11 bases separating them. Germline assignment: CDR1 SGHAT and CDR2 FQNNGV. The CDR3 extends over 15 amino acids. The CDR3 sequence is CASSQGYSSYNEQFF. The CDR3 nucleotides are TGTGCCAGCAGCCAAGGTTACAGCTCCTACAATGAGCAGTTCTTC.

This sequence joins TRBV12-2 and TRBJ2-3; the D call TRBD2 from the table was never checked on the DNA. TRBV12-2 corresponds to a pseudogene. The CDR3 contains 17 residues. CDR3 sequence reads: CASRLHSRGDRTDTQYF. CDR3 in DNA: TGTGCAAGTCGCTTGCATAGCCGGGGGGACCGCACAGATACGCAGTATTTT.

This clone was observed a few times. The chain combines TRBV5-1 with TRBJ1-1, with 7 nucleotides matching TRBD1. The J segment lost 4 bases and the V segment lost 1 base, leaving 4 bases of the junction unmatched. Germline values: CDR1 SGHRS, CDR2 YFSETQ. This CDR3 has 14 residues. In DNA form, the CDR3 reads TGCGCCAGCAGCTTGACAGGGGAGGTCACTGAAGCTTTCTTT. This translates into CASSLTGEVTEAFF. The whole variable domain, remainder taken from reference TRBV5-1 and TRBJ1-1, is KAGVTQTPRYLIKTRGQQVTLSCSPISGHRSVSWYQQTPGQGLQFLFEYFSETQRNKGNFPGRFSGRQFSNSRSEMNVSTLELGDSALYLCASSLTGEVTEAFFGQGTRLTVV.

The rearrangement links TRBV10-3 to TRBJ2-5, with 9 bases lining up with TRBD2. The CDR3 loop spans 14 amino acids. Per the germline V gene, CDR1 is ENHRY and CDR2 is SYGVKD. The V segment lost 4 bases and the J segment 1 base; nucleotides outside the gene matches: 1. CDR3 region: CAISAAGGQETQYF. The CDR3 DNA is TGTGCCATCAGTGCAGCGGGGGGCCAAGAGACCCAGTACTTC.

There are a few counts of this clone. The CDR3: CASSADRAQPQHF. For the CDR3, the DNA is TGTGCCAGCAGTGCAGACAGGGCCCAACCCCAGCATTTT. This chain links TRBV2 with TRBJ1-5, with 7 bases identical to TRBD1. This CDR3 is 13 amino acids long. Germline values: CDR1 SNHLY, CDR2 FYNNEI. J lost 10 bases, V lost 4 bases, and 7 bases had no gene match.

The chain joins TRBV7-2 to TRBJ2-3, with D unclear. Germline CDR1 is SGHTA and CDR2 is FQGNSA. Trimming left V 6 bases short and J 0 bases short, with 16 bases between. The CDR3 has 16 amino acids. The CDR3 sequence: CASRPSFTRSTDTQYF. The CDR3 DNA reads TGTGCCAGCAGGCCGTCTTTCACCCGGAGCACAGATACGCAGTATTTT. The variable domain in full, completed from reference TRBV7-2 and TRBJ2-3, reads GAGVSQSPSNKVTEKGKDVELRCDPISGHTALYWYRQSLGQGLEFLIYFQGNSAPDKSGLPSDRFSAERTGGSVSTLTIQRTQQEDSAVYLCASRPSFTRSTDTQYFGPGTRLTVL.

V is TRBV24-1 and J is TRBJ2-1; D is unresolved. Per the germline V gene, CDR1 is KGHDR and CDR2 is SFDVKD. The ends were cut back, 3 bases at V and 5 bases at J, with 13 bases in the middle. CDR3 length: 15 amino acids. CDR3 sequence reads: CATSDPLNDHNEQFF. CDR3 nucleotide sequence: TGTGCCACCAGTGATCCACTGAATGACCACAATGAGCAGTTCTTC.

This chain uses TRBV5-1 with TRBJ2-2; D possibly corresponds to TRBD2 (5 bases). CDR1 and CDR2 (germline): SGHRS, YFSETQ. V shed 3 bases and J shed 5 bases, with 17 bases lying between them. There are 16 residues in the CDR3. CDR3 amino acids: CASSSLAGPGTGELFF. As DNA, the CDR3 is TGCGCCAGCAGCTCCCTGGCGGGCCCTGGGACCGGGGAGCTGTTTTTT.

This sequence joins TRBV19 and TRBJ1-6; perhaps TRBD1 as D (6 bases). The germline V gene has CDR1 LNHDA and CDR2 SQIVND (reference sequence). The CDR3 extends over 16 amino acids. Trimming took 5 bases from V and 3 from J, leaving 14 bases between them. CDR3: CASSPRQDVYNSPLHF. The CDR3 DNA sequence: TGTGCCAGTAGTCCTCGACAGGACGTCTATAATTCACCCCTCCACTTT.

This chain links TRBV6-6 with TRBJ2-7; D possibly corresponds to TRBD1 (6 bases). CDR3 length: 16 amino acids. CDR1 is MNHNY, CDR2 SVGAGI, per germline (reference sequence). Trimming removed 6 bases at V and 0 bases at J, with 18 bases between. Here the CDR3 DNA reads TGTGCCAGCAGCCCTCGGCTCGGGACATACTCCTACGAGCAGTACGTC. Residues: CASSPRLGTYSYEQYV.

Written as DNA, the CDR3 is TGTGCCAGCAGCGGGACGGTAAATGAAAAACTGTTTTTT. This encodes CASSGTVNEKLFF. The chain uses TRBV3-1 (or the pseudogene TRBV3-2) and TRBJ1-4; D is perhaps TRBD1 (5 bases). This CDR3 region has 13 residues. From germline, CDR1 is LGHDT and CDR2 YNNKEL (reference sequence). Trimming cost V 5 bases and J 5 bases, with 9 bases left between them.

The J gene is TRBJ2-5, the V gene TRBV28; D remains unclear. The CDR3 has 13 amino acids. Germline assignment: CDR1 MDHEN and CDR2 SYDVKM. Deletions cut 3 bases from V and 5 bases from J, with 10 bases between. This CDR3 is CASSFSSPETQYF. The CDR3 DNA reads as TGTGCCAGCAGTTTCTCTTCGCCGGAGACCCAGTACTTC.

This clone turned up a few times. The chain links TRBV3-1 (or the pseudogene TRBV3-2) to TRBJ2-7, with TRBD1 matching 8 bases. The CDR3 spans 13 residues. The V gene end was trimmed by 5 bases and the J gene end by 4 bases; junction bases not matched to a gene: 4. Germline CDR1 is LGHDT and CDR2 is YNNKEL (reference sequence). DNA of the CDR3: TGTGCCAGCAGCAAAGGACAGGGATACGAGCAGTACGTC. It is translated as CASSKGQGYEQYV.

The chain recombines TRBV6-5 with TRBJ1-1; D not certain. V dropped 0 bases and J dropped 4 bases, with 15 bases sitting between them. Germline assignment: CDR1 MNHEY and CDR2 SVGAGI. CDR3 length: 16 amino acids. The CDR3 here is CASSYSITVGSTEAFF. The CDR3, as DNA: TGTGCCAGCAGTTACTCGATTACCGTAGGGTCCACTGAAGCTTTCTTT.

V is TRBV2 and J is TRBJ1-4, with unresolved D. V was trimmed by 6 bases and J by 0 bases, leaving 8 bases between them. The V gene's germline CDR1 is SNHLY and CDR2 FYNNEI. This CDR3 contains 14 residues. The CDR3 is CASRRSATNEKLFF. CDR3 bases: TGTGCCAGCAGACGGTCCGCAACTAATGAAAAACTGTTTTTT.

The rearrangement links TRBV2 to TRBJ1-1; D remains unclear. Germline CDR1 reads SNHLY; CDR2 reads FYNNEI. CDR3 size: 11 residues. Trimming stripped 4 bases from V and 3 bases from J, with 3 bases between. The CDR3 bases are TGTGCCAGCAGTGGGGACACTGAAGCTTTCTTT. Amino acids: CASSGDTEAFF.

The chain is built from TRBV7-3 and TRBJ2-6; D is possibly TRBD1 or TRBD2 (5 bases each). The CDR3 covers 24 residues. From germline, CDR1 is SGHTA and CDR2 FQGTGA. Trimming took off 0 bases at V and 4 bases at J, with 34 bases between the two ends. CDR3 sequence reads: CASSLTGLVSWDAVLEPGANVLTF. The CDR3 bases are TGTGCCAGCAGCTTAACCGGCCTGGTATCGTGGGACGCAGTCCTAGAGCCCGGGGCCAACGTCCTGACTTTC.

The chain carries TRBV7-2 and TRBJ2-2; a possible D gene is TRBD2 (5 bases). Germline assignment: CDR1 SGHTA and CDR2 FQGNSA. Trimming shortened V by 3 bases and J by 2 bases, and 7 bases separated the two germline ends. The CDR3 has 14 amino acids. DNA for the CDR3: TGTGCCAGCAGCTTGGACTTTAACACCGGGGAGCTGTTTTTT. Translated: CASSLDFNTGELFF.

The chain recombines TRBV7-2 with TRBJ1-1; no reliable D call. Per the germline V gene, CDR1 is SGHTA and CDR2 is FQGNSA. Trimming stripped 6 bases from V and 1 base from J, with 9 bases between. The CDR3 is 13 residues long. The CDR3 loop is CASSLTSNTEAFF. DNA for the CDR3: TGTGCCAGCAGTCTTACATCGAACACTGAAGCTTTCTTT.

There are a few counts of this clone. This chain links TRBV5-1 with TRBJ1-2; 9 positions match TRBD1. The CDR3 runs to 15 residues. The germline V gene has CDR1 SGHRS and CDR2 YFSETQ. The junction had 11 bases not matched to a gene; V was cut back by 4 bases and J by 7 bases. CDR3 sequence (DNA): TGCGCCAGCAGCAGGACAGGGGCCCAAGGAGGTGGCTACACCTTC. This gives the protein CASSRTGAQGGGYTF.

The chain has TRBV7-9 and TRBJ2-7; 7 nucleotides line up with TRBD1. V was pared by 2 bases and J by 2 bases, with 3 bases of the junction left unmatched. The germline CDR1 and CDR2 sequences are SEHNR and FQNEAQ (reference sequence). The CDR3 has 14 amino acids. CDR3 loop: CASSLLRGPYEQYV. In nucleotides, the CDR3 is TGTGCCAGCAGCTTATTGAGGGGGCCCTACGAGCAGTACGTC.

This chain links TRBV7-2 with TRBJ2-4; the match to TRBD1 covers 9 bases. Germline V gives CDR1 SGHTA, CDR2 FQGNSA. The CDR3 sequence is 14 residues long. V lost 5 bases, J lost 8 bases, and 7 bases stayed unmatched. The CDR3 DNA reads TGTGCCAGCAGCCCCTCCGGGACAGGGCACATTCAGTACTTC. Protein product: CASSPSGTGHIQYF. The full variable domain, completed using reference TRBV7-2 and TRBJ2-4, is GAGVSQSPSNKVTEKGKDVELRCDPISGHTALYWYRQSLGQGLEFLIYFQGNSAPDKSGLPSDRFSAERTGGSVSTLTIQRTQQEDSAVYLCASSPSGTGHIQYFGAGTRLSVL.